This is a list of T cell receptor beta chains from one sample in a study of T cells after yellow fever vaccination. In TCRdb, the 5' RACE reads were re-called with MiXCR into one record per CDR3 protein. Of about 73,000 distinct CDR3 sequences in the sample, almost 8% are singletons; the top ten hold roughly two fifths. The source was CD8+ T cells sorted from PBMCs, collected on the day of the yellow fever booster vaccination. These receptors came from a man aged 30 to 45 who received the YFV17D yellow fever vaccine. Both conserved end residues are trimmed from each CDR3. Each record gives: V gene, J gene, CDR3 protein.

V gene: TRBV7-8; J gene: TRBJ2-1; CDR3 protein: ASSSTAHEQF
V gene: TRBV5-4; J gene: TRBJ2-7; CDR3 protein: ASSLPAHEQY
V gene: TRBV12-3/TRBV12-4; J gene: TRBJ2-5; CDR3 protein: ASSPTGLQETQY
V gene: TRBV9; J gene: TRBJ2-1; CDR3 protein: ASSGNEQF
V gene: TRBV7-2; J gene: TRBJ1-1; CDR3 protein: ASIETGNTEAF
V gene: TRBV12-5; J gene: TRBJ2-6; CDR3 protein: ASGFRLAGNSGANVLT
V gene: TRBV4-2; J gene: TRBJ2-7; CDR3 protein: ASSQVAQRENEQY
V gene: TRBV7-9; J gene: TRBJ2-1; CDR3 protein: ASSYALAGGPVDEQF
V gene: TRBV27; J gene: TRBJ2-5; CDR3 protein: ASSWGETQY
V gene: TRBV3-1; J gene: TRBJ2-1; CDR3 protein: ASSQEGGLEQF
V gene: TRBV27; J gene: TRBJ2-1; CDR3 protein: ASSSTSGPYNEQF
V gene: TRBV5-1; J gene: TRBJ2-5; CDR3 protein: ASSPGQGSETQY
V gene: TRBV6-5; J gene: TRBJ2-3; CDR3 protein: ASSYSGTSGFTDTQY
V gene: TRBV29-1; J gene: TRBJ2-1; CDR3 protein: SVEEGHYNEQF
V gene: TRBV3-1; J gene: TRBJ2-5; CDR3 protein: ASRGTAGETQY